A single T cell receptor (beta chain) is shown here with its context. Its antigen is undetermined. The data stem from a study of glioma-infiltrating T cells after dendritic cell vaccination. The immunoSEQ assay amplified TCRB CDR3 from up to 2 ug DNA. Primers: 60 V beta forward and 13 J beta reverse. The data were produced by immunoSEQ multiplex PCR, yet TCRdb's version contains in-frame clones alone and is incomplete. The sample shows 99,000 or so clones, more than 70% of them seen only once. CDR3 length: 13 amino acids. The germline gives CDR1 MGHRA, CDR2 YSYEKL. V shed 3 bases and J shed 7 bases, with 13 bases lying between them. Time point given: after dendritic cell vaccination, including at tumor progression/relapse. Findings and caveats of the study: Few patients contributed both blood and tumor specimens.

This chain uses TRBV4-1 with TRBJ2-7, with D possibly matching TRBD2 (5 bases). The receptor comes from a human donor with glioblastoma. The specimen was blood, collected after dendritic cell vaccination. CDR3 region: CASSQFSREEQYF. CDR3 DNA sequence: TGCGCCAGCAGCCAGTTCTCAAGGGAGGAGCAGTACTTC.